The 15 T cell receptor beta chains reported below all come from one sample, sequenced in a study of neurological immune-mediated disorders. TCRdb processed the 5' RACE reads anew with MiXCR; each CDR3 protein has one entry. The repertoire consists of tens of thousands of distinct CDR3 sequences, with over 2% occurring once and the leading ten covering 3%. The sample taken for sequencing was PBMCs. The receptors shown here come from a man aged 50 or older with multiple sclerosis.

This clonotype was counted many times. This rearrangement joins TRBV6-1 to TRBJ1-2, with a tentative D call TRBD1 (5 bases). Trimming took 7 bases from V and 4 from J, leaving 19 bases between them. Germline assignment: CDR1 MNHNS and CDR2 SASEGT. CDR3 length equals 15 residues. The CDR3 is CASTSMTASGYGYTF. The CDR3 region has the DNA TGTGCCAGCACCAGCATGACAGCCTCGGGCTATGGCTACACCTTC.

This clonotype appeared many times. The chain links TRBV24-1 to TRBJ2-3; no clear D. Germline CDR1 reads KGHDR; CDR2 reads SFDVKD. Trimming stripped 2 bases from V and 0 bases from J, with 5 bases between. The CDR3 has 14 amino acids. This chain's CDR3 is CATSDWLSTDTQYF. In DNA, the CDR3 is TGTGCCACCAGTGATTGGTTGAGCACAGATACGCAGTATTTT.

A word on this clonotype: A read error may be the cause here, since a much bigger clone is one base away. The V and J genes are TRBV7-8 and TRBJ2-3; D is uncertain. V dropped 4 bases and J dropped 2 bases, with 4 bases sitting between them. CDR3 length equals 12 residues. Germline CDR1 reads SGHVS; CDR2 reads FQNEAQ. DNA for the CDR3: TGTGCCAGCAGCTCCGCCACAGATACGCAGTATTTT. Protein sequence: CASSSATDTQYF.

Many counts were recorded for this clonotype. This sequence joins TRBV20-1 and TRBJ2-4; 8 bases align to TRBD2. Germline lookup yields CDR1 DFQATT and CDR2 SNEGSKA (reference sequence). The CDR3 has 16 amino acids. J was trimmed by 1 base and V by 8 bases; bases with no gene match: 13. CDR3 in DNA: TGCAGTTCCGGGACTAGTGGCCGCTCCGCCAAAAACATTCAGTACTTC. Its translation: CSSGTSGRSAKNIQYF.

Worth noting for this clonotype: A much more abundant neighbour one base away suggests this may be a read error. This chain's CDR3 is CATSSYLRGTTSYEQYF. The CDR3, as DNA: TGTGCCACCAGCTCCTACCTTCGGGGTACCACCTCCTACGAGCAGTACTTC. The V and J genes are TRBV15 and TRBJ2-7, with D tentatively TRBD2 (5 bases). Trimming shortened V by 5 bases and J by 0 bases, and 20 bases separated the two germline ends. Germline CDR1 and CDR2: LNHNV and YYDKDF (reference sequence). The CDR3 extends over 17 amino acids.

This clonotype showed up many times. The rearrangement uses TRBV27 and TRBJ2-3; no definite D call. The CDR3 contains 11 residues. Trimming shortened V by 3 bases and J by 5 bases, and 3 bases separated the two germline ends. CDR1 and CDR2 from the germline V gene are MNHEY and SMNVEV (reference sequence). DNA for the CDR3: TGTGCCAGCAGTTTTATAGATACGCAGTATTTT. This gives the protein CASSFIDTQYF.

This clonotype was seen at least ten times. This CDR3 is CSAQRDMSDLLLGEQYF. In DNA, the CDR3 is TGCAGTGCTCAACGGGACATGTCAGACCTCTTACTAGGGGAGCAGTACTTC. The chain couples TRBV20-1 to TRBJ2-7; D perhaps matches TRBD1 (6 bases). V was pared by 5 bases and J by 7 bases, with 30 bases between. The CDR3 runs to 17 residues. The germline V gene encodes CDR1 DFQATT and CDR2 SNEGSKA (reference sequence).

This clonotype showed up many times. The chain has TRBV9 and TRBJ2-7, with a tentative D call TRBD1 (6 bases). V lost 3 bases and J lost 6, with 16 bases in between. The germline V gene has CDR1 SGDLS and CDR2 YYNGEE. This CDR3 contains 14 residues. This chain's CDR3 is CASSGTARASEQYF. CDR3 in DNA: TGTGCCAGCAGCGGGACAGCCCGGGCCTCCGAGCAGTACTTC.

There are many counts of this clonotype. The rearrangement links TRBV5-1 to TRBJ1-5, with D unresolved. Trimming pared 1 base from V and 2 bases from J, leaving 13 bases between. CDR1 SGHRS and CDR2 YFSETQ come from the germline V gene. The CDR3 is 16 amino acids. The CDR3: CASSLYGLGGNQPQHF. CDR3 DNA sequence: TGCGCCAGCAGCTTGTATGGGTTAGGAGGCAATCAGCCCCAGCATTTT.

This clonotype was seen at least ten times. J is TRBJ2-3 and V is TRBV7-9, with 9 bases fitting TRBD1. From germline, CDR1 is SEHNR and CDR2 FQNEAQ (reference sequence). Losses at the gene ends were 11 bases for V and 4 bases for J; bases not matched to a gene: 7. CDR3 length: 13 amino acids. CDR3 amino acids: CAFGTGWADTQYF. The CDR3 DNA follows: TGTGCCTTCGGGACAGGGTGGGCAGATACGCAGTATTTT. Combining the CDR3 with reference TRBV7-9 and TRBJ2-3 gives the whole variable domain DTGVSQNPRHKITKRGQNVTFRCDPISEHNRLYWYRQTLGQGPEFLTYFQNEAQLEKSRLLSDRFSAERPKGSFSTLEIQRTEQGDSAMYLCAFGTGWADTQYFGPGTRLTVL.

This clonotype occurred many times. V usage is TRBV10-3 and J usage is TRBJ2-6; tentatively, D is TRBD1 or TRBD2 (5 bases each). CDR1 and CDR2 (germline): ENHRY, SYGVKD. This CDR3 is 19 amino acids long. The V gene lost 4 bases and the J gene lost 4 bases, with 23 bases spanning the gap. CDR3 nucleotides: TGTGCCATCAGTGTTGGTGAAGGGGAGCAAGTATCCGGGGCCAACGTCCTGACTTTC. Amino acids: CAISVGEGEQVSGANVLTF.

This clonotype was seen ten or more times. The rearrangement uses TRBV12-3 or TRBV12-4 and TRBJ1-6; the D gene is possibly TRBD1 (6 bases). Trimming removed 8 bases from V and 9 bases from J, with 17 bases in between. The CDR3 spans 14 residues. The CDR3 spells CASSPGAGSSPLHF. The CDR3 nucleotides read TGTGCCAGCTCGCCGGGGGCTGGAAGTTCACCCCTCCACTTT.

This clonotype was recorded at least ten times. The CDR3 DNA follows: TGTGCCAGCAGCCTACTTGGAGGGCGGGGGGGCCTCAATGAGCAGTTCTTC. This encodes CASSLLGGRGGLNEQFF. The chain carries TRBV3-1 and TRBJ2-1, with TRBD2 matching over 9 bases. Trimming removed 4 bases from V and 6 bases from J; junction bases left unmatched: 13. This CDR3 comprises 17 residues. Germline lookup yields CDR1 LGHDT and CDR2 YNNKEL (reference sequence).

This chain links TRBV6-1 with TRBJ2-2; D is uncertain. The CDR3 loop spans 15 amino acids. V was cut by 5 bases and J by 0 bases, with 10 bases left in between. Per germline, CDR1 MNHNS and CDR2 SASEGT. CDR3 region: CASSWSAANTGELFF. CDR3 DNA sequence: TGTGCCAGCAGTTGGTCGGCAGCGAACACCGGGGAGCTGTTTTTT.

At least ten counts were recorded for this clonotype. This rearrangement joins TRBV3-1 to TRBJ1-1; perhaps TRBD1 as D (5 bases). V lost 4 bases and J lost 4, with 13 bases in between. This CDR3 region has 14 residues. Germline lookup yields CDR1 LGHDT and CDR2 YNNKEL (reference sequence). Here the CDR3 reads CASSPGTKGTEAFF. DNA of the CDR3: TGTGCCAGCAGCCCGGGGACTAAAGGCACTGAAGCTTTCTTT.